This TCR beta chain was observed in a study of cytomegalovirus exposure and HLA in healthy donors (dated by TCRdb to 2016 to 2017). Context from the whole study: According to a later analysis, one platform produced both the approximately 110 validation repertoires and the roughly 650 repertoires of the first cohort. In addition to the first cohort of 650 to 750 subjects, a separate validation cohort of approximately 110 different subjects was used. High-throughput TCR immunosequencing, statistical association of individual TCRs with disease status, and machine learning were combined to predict cytomegalovirus infection status. The study was designed to test whether signatures of past pathogen exposure could be identified by cataloging public T cell receptors.

Overall results and qualifications from the work: A later analysis found that TCRs clustered in the first cohort also tended to co-occur in the 120 or so validation repertoires, with 94% of cluster scores above 0. A total of 150 to 200 TCR beta chains were listed by the study as associated with cytomegalovirus. A later analysis had no HLA typing for the validation cohort, so co-occurrence there was scored across all 120 or so repertoires. In both the original and validation cohorts, the classifier was reported to diagnose cytomegalovirus status with high specificity and sensitivity. In vitro tests confirmed that a few of the cytomegalovirus-associated TCR beta chains recognize cytomegalovirus antigens. The authors suggested that the approach could potentially be generalized to other disease states and immunological phenotypes. Across donors, most TCR sequences were observed very rarely, whereas some public TCRs were present in many individuals.

V loses 3 bases of germline sequence and J loses 0 bases, and the interval between the two ends is 13 bases. Sequences MGHDK (CDR1) and SYGVNS (CDR2) are obtained from the germline V gene. The CDR3 spans 16 residues, from the cysteine through the phenylalanine. Only the CDR3 part of the read is kept: 48 bases, read in frame from the first base. The library relied on the immunoSEQ multiplex PCR assay. As for the authors' bioinformatics: To diagnose cytomegalovirus status from the catalog of TCR beta chain sequences, a statistical classification framework was built. Drawn from immuneACCESS, this table holds only the in-frame rearrangements with V and J called that TCRdb kept. Clones are partly lost; checked studies trace under half to an unresolved V gene and leave the rest unexplained. That table gives V, J and clone size, and the DNA gave D and trimming. Counted in this sample were 70,000 or so clones; approximately 94% of them appeared once. Over 0.8% of the sample is taken by the ten largest.

A word on this clone: It has no known antigen specificity. Within one base of it there is no much larger clone, and no base qualities were kept.

Separate from the roughly 700-subject first cohort, the validation cohort of roughly 130 subjects was the group to which the donors belonged. The sequence was collected from a woman between 18 and 30 years old in good health and CMV-seronegative. The rearranged chain carries TRBV25-1 and TRBJ2-3; the D gene is perhaps TRBD1, on 5 matching bases. What was sequenced was PBMCs. CDR3 reads: CASSDFTGTSTDTQYF. The nucleotides read TGTGCCAGCAGTGATTTCACAGGTACTAGCACAGATACGCAGTATTTT.